Listed below are T cell receptor beta chains from one sample, sequenced in a study of T cells in Graves' hyperthyroidism and ophthalmopathy. Via MiXCR, TCRdb re-called the multiplex PCR reads, giving one row per CDR3 protein. Here the sample spans 500,000 to 650,000 distinct CDR3 sequences, approximately 14% being singletons. Sequenced material: blood. The origin of the receptors is a woman in her forties or fifties with Graves' ophthalmopathy. CDR3s include the opening cysteine and the closing phenylalanine or tryptophan. D genes are given only for firm matches. Rows give clone size only sometimes, using once, few, many, or a class for an expanded clone.

D,J,size,V,DNA,CDR3
.,TRBJ1-1,few,TRBV29-1,TGCAGCGTTGTCGGTCAACCCAACACTGAAGCTTTCTTT,CSVVGQPNTEAFF
.,TRBJ1-5,.,TRBV20-1,TGCAGTGCTAGAGATCCCATGGTAAATCAGCCCCAGCATTTT,CSARDPMVNQPQHF
.,TRBJ2-6,many,TRBV7-9,TGTGCCAGCAGTACGACTGAATTGGAGTTCTCTGGGGCCAACGTCCTGACTTTC,CASSTTELEFSGANVLTF
TRBD2,TRBJ2-1,many,TRBV27,TGTGCCAGCACCCGGAGGACTAGCGCTGGGAATGAGCAGTTCTTC,CASTRRTSAGNEQFF
.,TRBJ2-2,.,TRBV7-3,TGTGCCAGCAGCTCGTTGACAGGATTCGGGGAGCTGTTTTTT,CASSSLTGFGELFF
.,TRBJ1-2,once,TRBV6-4,TGTGCCAGCAGTGTGGGTGCGGCAAACAACTATGGCTACACCTTC,CASSVGAANNYGYTF
.,TRBJ2-7,many,TRBV7-2,TGTGCCAGCAGCCTGGACCGCTACTCCTACGAGCAGTACTTC,CASSLDRYSYEQYF
TRBD2,TRBJ2-1,.,TRBV29-1,TGCAGCGTTGAAGGGACTAGCGGGAGACGGGATGAGCAGTTCTTC,CSVEGTSGRRDEQFF
.,TRBJ1-5,many,TRBV28,TGTGCCAGCAGTTTATCGGTGTGGCAGGACAATCAGCCCCAGCATTTT,CASSLSVWQDNQPQHF
TRBD1,TRBJ1-2,many,TRBV27,TGTGCCAGCAGTTATACAGGGGGCATCAACTATGGCTACACCTTC,CASSYTGGINYGYTF
.,TRBJ2-1,many,TRBV19,TGTGCCAGTAGTGGAAGCCAGCGGTTCCGGGGGACCGAGCAGTTCTTC,CASSGSQRFRGTEQFF
TRBD2,TRBJ2-3,many,TRBV7-3,TGTGCCAGCAGCTTACAAGCGGGGAGCACAGATACGCAGTATTTT,CASSLQAGSTDTQYF
.,TRBJ2-3,many,TRBV2,TGTGCCAGCAGTGAAAGGAGGGGAAATACGCAGTATTTT,CASSERRGNTQYF
.,TRBJ1-5,.,TRBV20-1,TGCAGTGCTAGAGATCCTCGGGGGTGGCTGCCCCAGCATTTT,CSARDPRGWLPQHF
TRBD2,TRBJ2-7,many,TRBV20-1,TGCAGTGCTGTAGCGGGAGGGCCGTGGGACGAGCAGTACTTC,CSAVAGGPWDEQYF
TRBD1,TRBJ1-2,.,TRBV28,TGTGCCAGCAGAAAGGGACAGGGGGCGCGAACTTATGGCTACACCTTC,CASRKGQGARTYGYTF
.,TRBJ2-7,many,TRBV28,TGTGCCAGCAGTTTAGTCGTGAGGTACGAGCAGTACTTC,CASSLVVRYEQYF
TRBD2,TRBJ2-1,few,TRBV28,TGTGCCAGCAGTGTAACCGGGACTAGCTACAATGAGCAGTTCTTC,CASSVTGTSYNEQFF
TRBD1,TRBJ1-3,.,TRBV27,TGTGCCAGCAGTTTACAGGGGGCTTCTGGAAACACCATATATTTT,CASSLQGASGNTIYF
.,TRBJ2-7,many,TRBV28,TGTGCCAGCAGTTTAATGGGAGAGGAGCAGTACTTC,CASSLMGEEQYF
TRBD1,TRBJ2-6,few,TRBV5-1,TGCGCCAGCAGCCGGACAGGCTCTGGGGCCAACGTCCTGACTTTC,CASSRTGSGANVLTF
TRBD2,TRBJ2-2,many,TRBV30,TGTGCCTGGCCGGGACTAGCGGGAACCGGGGAGCTGTTTTTT,CAWPGLAGTGELFF
.,TRBJ1-5,many,TRBV10-3,TGTGCCATCAGTGAGTCCGGGAATAGCAATCAGCCCCAGCATTTT,CAISESGNSNQPQHF